This T cell receptor beta chain was documented in a study of blood T cell repertoires in COVID-19. Study context: Samples representing acute and convalescent COVID-19 were sourced from the United States, Italy and Spain. The analysed material was cDNA or gDNA that came from T cells, B-cell-depleted T cells, or PBMCs.

Study processing details: Amplification with reference gene primers provided the estimates of nucleated cell counts. Generated by immunoSEQ multiplex PCR, the TCRdb table keeps only in-frame clones and is missing some. For V, J and clone size, that table is used; D and trimming come from the DNA. The data contain around 190,000 clones, 84% of them singletons. The CDR3 loop spans 15 amino acids. Germline CDR1 and CDR2: MNHEY and SMNVEV (reference sequence). With 5 bases clipped from V and 6 bases from J, the junction kept 13 bases outside the gene matches. The receptor comes from a human donor in a cohort sampled during active COVID-19. The chain carries TRBV27 and TRBJ2-7; 7 bases are shared with TRBD1. The sample was peripheral blood. The CDR3 region has the DNA TGTGCCAGCAGTCCCTCGACAGGGCCAAAGGTCGAGCAGTACTTC. Its translation: CASSPSTGPKVEQYF.